These T cell receptor beta chains were read from a single sample in a study of blood T cells in healthy people across ages. TCRdb reprocessed the 5' RACE reads with MiXCR, giving one entry per CDR3 protein. Here the sample spans almost 550,000 distinct CDR3 sequences, approximately 25% being singletons. This sample was also put to use in a study of T cells of mothers and their children.

Specimen: blood. Receptors originate from a boy between 10 and 17 years old in good health. The CDR3 runs from the conserved cysteine through the conserved F or W. The D gene is left open where the match is weak. Clone size is given for some rows only: seen once, a few or many times, or a class if the clone is expanded.

D gene	clone size	V gene	J gene	CDR3 DNA	CDR3 protein
.	few	TRBV4-3	TRBJ2-2	TGCGCCAGCAGCTTCGGAGCCTCACAATACACCGGGGAGCTGTTTTTT	CASSFGASQYTGELFF
TRBD1	.	TRBV9	TRBJ1-1	TGTGCCAGCAGCGCCTACCCGGGACAGGTGAACACTGAAGCTTTCTTT	CASSAYPGQVNTEAFF
TRBD1	.	TRBV6-2/TRBV6-3	TRBJ1-1	TGTGCCAGCAGTTACCCCCCAGGGGGCGCGAGGAACACTGAAGCTTTCTTT	CASSYPPGGARNTEAFF
.	.	TRBV6-5	TRBJ2-1	TGTGCCAGCAGTTACGCGCCGACGGAGACTCCCTACAATGAGCAGTTCTTC	CASSYAPTETPYNEQFF
.	.	TRBV7-9	TRBJ2-6	TGTGCCAGCAGCCACCTTCCCGGGGCGATCGGGGCCAACGTCCTGACTTTC	CASSHLPGAIGANVLTF
.	many	TRBV7-6	TRBJ1-6	TGTGCCAGCAGCTTAGGGAATAATTCACCCCTCCACTTT	CASSLGNNSPLHF
TRBD1	many	TRBV5-1	TRBJ2-7	TGCGCCAGCAGCTTGGGGGACAGCTCCTACGAGCAGTACTTC	CASSLGDSSYEQYF
.	.	TRBV4-3	TRBJ2-1	TGCGCCAGCAGCCAAGGACGAATGGGTGAGCAGTTCTTC	CASSQGRMGEQFF
.	few	TRBV5-6	TRBJ2-7	TGTGCCAGCAGCTTGGCCGCTGACTCTAGCTCCTACGAGCAGTACTTC	CASSLAADSSSYEQYF
.	.	TRBV20-1	TRBJ2-3	TGCAGTGCTAGGAGAGGAACCACTGTCACAGATACGCAGTATTTT	CSARRGTTVTDTQYF
.	many	TRBV20-1	TRBJ2-1	TGCAGTGCTCGGGGACACGTGCCGTCATCCTACAATGAGCAGTTCTTC	CSARGHVPSSYNEQFF
.	.	TRBV20-1	TRBJ1-3	TGCAGTGCTAGCAAAAGTCCTGGAAACACCATATATTTT	CSASKSPGNTIYF
.	.	TRBV7-2	TRBJ2-1	TGTGCCAGCAGCTACCTATTTGGGCGGCTCTCCTACAATGAGCAGTTCTTC	CASSYLFGRLSYNEQFF
.	few	TRBV18	TRBJ1-2	TGTGCCAGCTCACCACCGGAGGGGGTTCCAGGCTACACCTTC	CASSPPEGVPGYTF
.	.	TRBV28	TRBJ2-7	TGTGCCAGCAGTTTCAAGGGGACGAGGGCAGGACCCCACGAGCAGTACTTC	CASSFKGTRAGPHEQYF
TRBD1	.	TRBV27	TRBJ2-7	TGTGCCAGCAGTGGGACAGGGGGCTTGAACGAGCAGTACTTC	CASSGTGGLNEQYF